The 18 T cell receptor beta chains below were found in one sample sequenced in a study of blood T cell repertoires in COVID-19. This table comes from immunoSEQ multiplex PCR, and its TCRdb copy is limited to in-frame clones, with some not included. The sample has roughly 210,000 clones, about 85% seen once. Source material: peripheral blood. The receptor source for this set is a man aged 65-85 years with acute or convalescent COVID-19.

The J gene is TRBJ2-6, the V gene TRBV27; D is ambiguous. The CDR3 totals 15 residues. Trimming took off 5 bases at V and 2 bases at J, with 10 bases between the two ends. Germline lookup yields CDR1 MNHEY and CDR2 SMNVEV (reference sequence). In DNA, the CDR3 is TGTGCCAGCAGTGATCCTGGCCCTGGGGCCAACGTCCTGACTTTC. This codes for CASSDPGPGANVLTF. The variable domain in full, completed from reference TRBV27 and TRBJ2-6, reads EAQVTQNPRYLITVTGKKLTVTCSQNMNHEYMSWYRQDPGLGLRQIYYSMNVEVTDKGDVPEGYKVSRKEKRNFPLILESPSPNQTSLYFCASSDPGPGANVLTFGAGSRLTVL.

The J gene is TRBJ2-5, the V gene TRBV11-2; 7 nucleotides match TRBD2. This CDR3 is built from 15 residues. Unmatched junction bases numbered 13, after V lost 7 bases and J lost 5 bases. Germline values: CDR1 SGHAT, CDR2 FQNNGV. CDR3 in DNA: TGTGCCAGCACCCGATCACGCGGGGGTAGCGAGACCCAGTACTTC. Protein product: CASTRSRGGSETQYF. Variable domain in full (rest from reference TRBV11-2 and TRBJ2-5): EAGVAQSPRYKIIEKRQSVAFWCNPISGHATLYWYQQILGQGPKLLIQFQNNGVVDDSQLPKDRFSAERLKGVDSTLKIQPAKLEDSAVYLCASTRSRGGSETQYFGPGTRLLVL.

V and J are TRBV29-1 and TRBJ2-5; no reliable D call. V shed 6 bases and J shed 5 bases, with 7 bases lying between them. This CDR3 is built from 10 residues. Germline CDR1 is SQVTM and CDR2 is ANQGSEA. The CDR3 DNA sequence: TGCAGCGTGCGAACGGAGACCCAGTACTTC. Its protein product is CSVRTETQYF.

The chain employs TRBV25-1 and TRBJ2-1, with 10 nucleotides matching TRBD1. Germline trimming cut 9 bases from V and 6 bases from J; bases unmatched to any gene: 11. The germline V gene has CDR1 MGHDK and CDR2 SYGVNS. This CDR3 has 15 residues. For the CDR3, the DNA is TGTGCCAGTAAGACAGGGGGCGCGTTGGGCAATGAGCAGTTCTTC. Protein sequence: CASKTGGALGNEQFF. Combining the CDR3 with reference TRBV25-1 and TRBJ2-1 gives the whole variable domain EADIYQTPRYLVIGTGKKITLECSQTMGHDKMYWYQQDPGMELHLIHYSYGVNSTEKGDLSSESTVSRIRTEHFPLTLESARPSHTSQYLCASKTGGALGNEQFFGPGTRLTVL.

This clone was recorded at least ten times. The chain links TRBV4-1 to TRBJ1-6; 10 bases fit TRBD1. The CDR3 contains 18 residues. Looked up from germline, CDR1 is MGHRA and CDR2 is YSYEKL. With V trimmed by 2 bases and J by 6 bases, 10 bases remained unmatched. CDR3: CASSQIQSRDRGNSPLHF. The CDR3 nucleotides read TGCGCCAGCAGCCAAATACAATCCCGGGACAGGGGTAATTCACCCCTCCACTTT.

V and J are TRBV28 and TRBJ1-5; D is unclear. The V and J ends lost 3 bases and 4 bases respectively, with 16 bases between them. The length of the CDR3 is 16 residues. Germline-derived CDR1 and CDR2 are MDHEN and SYDVKM. This CDR3 is CASSFPLYSGNQPQHF. CDR3 sequence (DNA): TGTGCCAGCAGTTTTCCATTGTATTCCGGGAATCAGCCCCAGCATTTT.

The chain recombines TRBV5-6 with TRBJ1-6, with a weak D call TRBD1 (5 bases). The CDR3 has 17 residues. Trimming cost V 5 bases and J 7 bases, with 22 bases left between them. Germline V CDR1 and CDR2: SGHDT, YYEEEE. The CDR3 DNA sequence: TGTGCCAGCAGTTCAAGATGGGGCAGTTATTACAATTCACCCCTCCACTTT. It codes for CASSSRWGSYYNSPLHF.

This clone was picked up one time. In DNA form, the CDR3 reads TGTGCCAGCAGCCCGGACGGGATCCTACGCTCCTACGAGCAGTACTTC. Protein: CASSPDGILRSYEQYF. The chain uses TRBV7-9 and TRBJ2-7; TRBD2 is a possible D gene (5 bases). V was trimmed by 5 bases and J by 0 bases, leaving 17 bases between them. The CDR3 runs 16 residues. Per germline, CDR1 SEHNR and CDR2 FQNEAQ (reference sequence). The variable domain in full, with the rest retrieved from reference TRBV7-9 and TRBJ2-7, is DTGVSQNPRHKITKRGQNVTFRCDPISEHNRLYWYRQTLGQGPEFLTYFQNEAQLEKSRLLSDRFSAERPKGSFSTLEIQRTEQGDSAMYLCASSPDGILRSYEQYFGPGTRLTVT.

This clone came up once. This chain links TRBV6-6 with TRBJ1-6; 12 nucleotides line up with TRBD1. The J segment lost 6 bases and the V segment lost 8 bases, leaving 17 bases of the junction unmatched. The CDR3 has 19 amino acids. Germline values: CDR1 MNHNY, CDR2 SVGAGI (reference sequence). The CDR3 region is CASRRLGTGGEMPNSPLHF. In DNA, the CDR3 is TGTGCCAGCCGACGATTAGGGACAGGGGGCGAAATGCCTAATTCACCCCTCCACTTT.

The CDR3 loop reads CASSLGPNTEAFF. DNA of the CDR3: TGTGCCAGCAGTTTAGGGCCGAACACTGAAGCTTTCTTT. V usage is TRBV12-3 or TRBV12-4 and J usage is TRBJ1-1, with D hard to call. The CDR3 covers 13 residues. The V gene lost 1 base and the J gene lost 1 base, with 4 bases spanning the gap.

This rearrangement joins TRBV5-1 to TRBJ1-4, with D maybe TRBD1 (5 bases). Germline values: CDR1 SGHRS, CDR2 YFSETQ. The CDR3 length is 14 residues. V lost 3 bases and J lost 4, with 10 bases in between. The CDR3 DNA is TGCGCCAGCAGCTGGACATCGGGTAATGAAAAACTGTTTTTT. Translating gives CASSWTSGNEKLFF.

The V call is TRBV18, the J call TRBJ2-1; tentatively, D is TRBD1 (6 bases). V was clipped by 0 bases and J by 4 bases, with 16 bases between them. The CDR3 is 17 residues long. Per germline, CDR1 KGHSH and CDR2 LQKENI. The DNA for the CDR3 is TGTGCCAGCTCACCACCGACAGGACTCGCAATTTACAATGAGCAGTTCTTC. This sequence encodes CASSPPTGLAIYNEQFF.

This clone was recorded only once. This sequence joins TRBV7-3 and TRBJ2-7; D might be TRBD2 (6 bases). V dropped 5 bases and J dropped 3 bases, with 14 bases sitting between them. The CDR3 extends over 14 amino acids. Germline assignment: CDR1 SGHTA and CDR2 FQGTGA. CDR3 sequence reads: CASSPGWTNYEQYF. The CDR3 DNA is TGTGCCAGCAGCCCGGGATGGACTAACTACGAGCAGTACTTC. Full variable domain (remainder filled in from reference TRBV7-3 and TRBJ2-7): GAGVSQTPSNKVTEKGKYVELRCDPISGHTALYWYRQSLGQGPEFLIYFQGTGAADDSGLPNDRFFAVRPEGSVSTLKIQRTERGDSAVYLCASSPGWTNYEQYFGPGTRLTVT.

This clone occurred many times. V gene TRBV19 combines with J gene TRBJ1-1; perhaps TRBD1 as D (6 bases). The CDR3 has 14 amino acids. The V end was cut by 6 bases, the J end by 4 bases, with 15 bases between. Germline CDR1 reads LNHDA; CDR2 reads SQIVND (reference sequence). DNA for the CDR3: TGTGCCAGTAGCCGCGGGGGGGGCGGCACTGAAGCTTTCTTT. This sequence encodes CASSRGGGGTEAFF.

This chain joins TRBV7-6 and TRBJ1-2, with 11 bases matching TRBD1. Trimming took 5 bases from V and 5 from J; bases not matched to a gene: 7. The CDR3 extends over 15 amino acids. The germline CDR1 and CDR2 sequences are SGHVS and FNYEAQ. The chain's CDR3 is CASSPRTGGGYGYTF. Here the CDR3 DNA reads TGTGCCAGCAGCCCGAGGACAGGGGGCGGGTATGGCTACACCTTC.

The J gene is TRBJ1-5, the V gene TRBV28, with TRBD1 identical over 7 bases. CDR1 and CDR2 (germline): MDHEN, SYDVKM. This CDR3 comprises 17 residues. Trimming took 2 bases from V and 2 from J; bases not matched to a gene: 9. The DNA of the CDR3 is TGTGCCAGCAGTTTAGTAGGGTGGGACAGAGGCAATCAGCCCCAGCATTTT. Translation gives CASSLVGWDRGNQPQHF.

The V and J genes are TRBV5-8 and TRBJ2-2; 7 bases line up with TRBD2. V was pared by 2 bases and J by 2 bases, with 3 bases of the junction left unmatched. The germline CDR1 and CDR2 sequences are SGHTS and YDEGEE. CDR3 length: 15 amino acids. The CDR3 sequence: CASSFSGTNTGELFF. For the CDR3, the DNA is TGTGCCAGCAGCTTCAGCGGGACCAACACCGGGGAGCTGTTTTTT.

The chain recombines TRBV6-5 with TRBJ2-7; TRBD1 matches at 8 bases. The CDR3 runs to 14 residues. With V trimmed by 7 bases and J by 7 bases, 12 bases remained unmatched. Germline CDR1 is MNHEY and CDR2 is SVGAGI. The CDR3 DNA reads TGTGCCAGCAATCGAGACAGGGGATCGTGGGAGCAGTACTTC. Its translation: CASNRDRGSWEQYF.